This TCR beta chain was retrieved from a study of technical replicates of blood from a handful of donors. Here immunoSEQ multiplex PCR was the method, and the copy in TCRdb shows in-frame clones only, minus some. The table records some 77,000 clones, 93% of them present only once. This CDR3 spans 14 amino acids. CDR1 is SGHDT and CDR2 is YYEEEE in the germline V gene. V shed 0 bases and J shed 0 bases, with 6 bases lying between them. The TCR was taken from a human donor in good health. The V call is TRBV5-6, the J call TRBJ1-1; D uncertain. The sequencing input was T cells isolated from PBMCs. DNA for the CDR3: TGTGCCAGCAGCTTGGGGGCAGTGAACACTGAAGCTTTCTTT. Translation gives CASSLGAVNTEAFF.